This is a list of T cell receptor beta chains from one sample in a study of patients and donors after allogeneic stem cell transplantation. TCRdb reprocessed the RT-PCR reads with MiXCR, giving one entry per CDR3 protein. The sample yields 390,000 or so distinct CDR3 sequences, approximately 16% seen once. Source material: blood, either unsorted or a sorted T cell fraction (not recorded which). The receptors were gathered from a human donor who was either an allogeneic HSCT recipient or a stem cell or donor lymphocyte infusion donor (not recorded which). It is not recorded whose cells these are; they may come from a transplant donor. The CDR3 runs from the conserved cysteine through the conserved F or W. A D gene is named only where the DNA matches it firmly. Some rows mark clone size as missing; the rest say once, few, many or name a class of expanded clone.

j_call d_call clone_size v_call cdr3_nt cdr3_aa
TRBJ1-1 TRBD1 few TRBV9 TGTGCCAGCAGCGTAGGCGGGACAGGGCCCAACACTGAAGCTTTCTTT CASSVGGTGPNTEAFF
TRBJ2-2 . many TRBV6-2/TRBV6-3 TGTGCCAGCAGTTGGGGGCGACCCGGGACGGTGAACACCGGGGAGCTGTTTTTT CASSWGRPGTVNTGELFF
TRBJ2-1 TRBD2 few TRBV10-3 TGTGCCATCAGTGAGTCTCGACTAGCGGGAGGTATCTACAATGAGCAGTTCTTC CAISESRLAGGIYNEQFF
TRBJ2-2 . . TRBV20-1 TGCAGTGCTAACGAGAGGCCCACCGGGGAGCTGTTTTTT CSANERPTGELFF
TRBJ2-7 . . TRBV7-6 TGTGCCAGCAGCCAGACTGCAGTCTACGAGCAGTACTTC CASSQTAVYEQYF
TRBJ1-2 . . TRBV30 TGTGCCTGGAGTGAACAGTCAAACTATGGCTACACCTTC CAWSEQSNYGYTF
TRBJ1-6 . once TRBV4-2 TGTGCCAGCAGCCGGTCACAGCGCTTTAATTCACCCCTCCACTTT CASSRSQRFNSPLHF
TRBJ1-2 . . TRBV7-9 TGTGCCAGCAGCTTAGGGGAGATGAGGTATAATCGCTATGGCTACACCTTC CASSLGEMRYNRYGYTF
TRBJ2-5 . few TRBV20-1 TGCAGTGCTAGCCCTCTCCAAGAGACCCAGTACTTC CSASPLQETQYF
TRBJ1-1 . . TRBV12-3/TRBV12-4 TGTGCCAGCAGTTTAGCCTCCGGGGGCCGCAACACTGAAGCTTTCTTT CASSLASGGRNTEAFF
TRBJ1-2 . . TRBV12-3/TRBV12-4 TGTGCCAGCAGTTTTCATATCCATGGCTACACCTTC CASSFHIHGYTF
TRBJ1-3 . . TRBV30 TGTGCCTTTGAGCACAACTCTGGAAACACCATATATTTT CAFEHNSGNTIYF
TRBJ2-2 TRBD1 few TRBV9 TGTGCCAGCAGCGTCCAGGGACAGGGGAGATGGGCCGGGGAGCTGTTTTTT CASSVQGQGRWAGELFF
TRBJ2-1 TRBD2 . TRBV5-1 TGCGCCAGCAGCCCGCTAGCGGGACTACGGAATGAGCAGTTCTTC CASSPLAGLRNEQFF